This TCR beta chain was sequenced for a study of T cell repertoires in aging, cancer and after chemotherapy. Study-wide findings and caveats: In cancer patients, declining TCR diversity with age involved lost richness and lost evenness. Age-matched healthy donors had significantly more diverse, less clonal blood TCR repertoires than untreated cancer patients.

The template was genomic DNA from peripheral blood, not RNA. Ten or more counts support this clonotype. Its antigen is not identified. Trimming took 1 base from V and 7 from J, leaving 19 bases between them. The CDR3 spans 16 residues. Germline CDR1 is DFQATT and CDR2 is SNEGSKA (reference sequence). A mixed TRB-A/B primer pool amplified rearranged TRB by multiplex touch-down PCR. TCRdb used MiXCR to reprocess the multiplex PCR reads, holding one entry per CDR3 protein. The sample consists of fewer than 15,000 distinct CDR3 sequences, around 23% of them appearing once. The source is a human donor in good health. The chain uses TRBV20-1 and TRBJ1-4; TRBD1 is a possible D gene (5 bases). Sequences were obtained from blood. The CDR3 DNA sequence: TGCAGTGCTAGAGGTGGACAAGAGACTAAACGTGAAAAACTGTTTTTT. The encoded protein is CSARGGQETKREKLFF.